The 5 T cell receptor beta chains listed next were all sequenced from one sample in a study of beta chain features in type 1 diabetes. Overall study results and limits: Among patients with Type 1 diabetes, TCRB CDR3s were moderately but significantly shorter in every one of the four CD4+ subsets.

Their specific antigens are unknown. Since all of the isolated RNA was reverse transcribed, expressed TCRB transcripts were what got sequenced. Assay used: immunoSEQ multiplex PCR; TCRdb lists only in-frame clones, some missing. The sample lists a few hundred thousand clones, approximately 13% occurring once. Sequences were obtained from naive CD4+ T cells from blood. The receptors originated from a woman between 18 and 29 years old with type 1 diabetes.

CDR3 coding DNA: TGTGCCAGCAGTGACCAGGCGGGGGGGGAGACCCAGTACTTC. This encodes CASSDQAGGETQYF. The chain is built from TRBV6-1 and TRBJ2-5, with 9 bases identical to TRBD2. Unmatched junction bases numbered 4, after V lost 3 bases and J lost 5 bases. Germline-derived CDR1 and CDR2 are MNHNS and SASEGT. The CDR3 runs to 14 residues.

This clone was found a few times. CDR3 bases: TGTGGAGACAGGGGGCGGTCGGAGCAGTACTTC. Its translation: CGDRGRSEQYF. This rearrangement joins TRBV6-6 to TRBJ2-7; 10 positions match TRBD1. Germline V gene data show CDR1 as MNHNY and CDR2 as SVGAGI (reference sequence). This CDR3 region has 11 residues.

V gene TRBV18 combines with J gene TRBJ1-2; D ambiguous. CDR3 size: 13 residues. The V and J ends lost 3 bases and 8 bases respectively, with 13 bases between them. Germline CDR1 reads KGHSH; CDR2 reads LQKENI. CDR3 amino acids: CASSPPPRGGYTF. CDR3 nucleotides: TGTGCCAGCTCACCCCCGCCCCGAGGCGGCTACACCTTC.

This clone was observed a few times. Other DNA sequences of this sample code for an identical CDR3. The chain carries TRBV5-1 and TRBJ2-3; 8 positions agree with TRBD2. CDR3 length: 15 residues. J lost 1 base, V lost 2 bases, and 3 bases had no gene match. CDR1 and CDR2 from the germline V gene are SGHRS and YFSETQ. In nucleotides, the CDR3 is TGCGCCAGCAGCTTCCGGCGGGAGGGCACAGATACGCAGTATTTT. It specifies CASSFRREGTDTQYF.

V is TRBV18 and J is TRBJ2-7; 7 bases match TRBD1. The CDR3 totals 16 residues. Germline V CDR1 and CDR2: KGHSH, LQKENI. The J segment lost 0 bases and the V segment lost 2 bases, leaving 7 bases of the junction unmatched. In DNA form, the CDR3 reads TGTGCCAGCTCACCAAATTCCGGGACAGCCTCCTACGAGCAGTACTTC. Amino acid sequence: CASSPNSGTASYEQYF.